This TCR beta chain is drawn from a study of OX40 agonist ivuxolimab in advanced cancers. With regard to the full study: The costimulatory receptor OX40 (CD134) was targeted by ivuxolimab, a fully human IgG2 agonistic monoclonal antibody. Intravenous ivuxolimab was administered to patients every 2 weeks at six dose levels: 0.01, 0.1, 0.3, 1.5, 3 and 10 mg/kg. Of the approximately 54 patients in dose escalation, about 20 had hepatocellular carcinoma, some 15 had melanoma, 9 had renal cell carcinoma and 9 had head and neck cancer. In the dose-escalation cohort, roughly four fifths of patients were male, and the mean age was around 60 years, with a range of 23 to 79. Prior anti-PD-1, anti-PD-L1 or anti-CTLA-4 therapy was permitted, and 35% to 40% of dose-escalation patients had received checkpoint inhibitors. Partial responses occurred in three dose-escalation patients: two with cutaneous melanoma and one with hepatocellular carcinoma. Peripheral TCRbeta sequencing aimed to test whether ivuxolimab altered TCR sequence diversity and caused clonal T-cell expansion. The monotherapy dose-escalation portion (N ≈ 55 patients) of the phase I ivuxolimab trial is reported in the paper.

Overall study results and their limits: Clonal expansion of both CD4+ and CD8+ blood T cells was observed from baseline to week 6 at doses 0.1 to 3.0 mg/kg. After ivuxolimab, CD8+ T cells had more expanded clones than CD4+ T cells on average. In the 0.1-3.0 mg/kg groups, partial responders were among the patients with the lowest normalized peripheral clonal expansion, particularly in CD8+ T cells. The antigen specificity of the clonally expanded peripheral T cells was not determined. Low levels of normalized T-cell clonal expansion were also seen in some nonresponding patients.

Regarding this clone: Which antigen it targets is not known. Base-call qualities are not available, and no considerably larger clone is one nucleotide away.

For sequencing of the TCRbeta CDR3 region, genomic DNA was extracted from the sorted cells. TCRbeta CDR3 regions were sequenced using the immunoSEQ Assay. In its TCRdb copy, this immuneACCESS table keeps in-frame sequences only and misses some clones. Where compared with another copy, unresolved V genes explain less than half of these, and the others have no known cause. Across this sample there are more than 9,000 clones, with approximately 78% seen only once. Roughly 23% of the sample lies in the top ten. Patients with a history of autoimmune disease or receiving systemic immunosuppression were excluded from the trial. In every dose cohort, peripheral blood was drawn for TCR sequencing at baseline, cycle 4 day 1, and cycle 7 day 1. Samples came from an open-label, multicenter, first-in-human phase I dose-escalation trial of ivuxolimab. Adults with locally advanced or metastatic head and neck squamous cell, hepatocellular, melanoma or renal cell carcinoma were enrolled in the trial. CD4+ and CD8+ T cells were sorted separately from peripheral blood before TCR sequencing.

The CDR3 covers 12 residues, taking in both the cysteine and the phenylalanine. Just CDR3 DNA is preserved here, 36 bases in frame from base 1. The junction carries 10 bases between V and J, which are trimmed by 6 bases and 7 bases respectively. CDR1 is given as LGHNA and CDR2 as YNFKEQ, both from the germline V gene. Specimen: CD4+ or CD8+ T cells sorted from blood, collected in a trial of the OX40 agonist ivuxolimab. The V and J genes are TRBV4-2 and TRBJ2-1; TRBD2 is a possible D gene, resting on 5 matching bases. The sequence was obtained from an adult with an advanced solid tumor such as melanoma, head and neck, liver or kidney cancer. The CDR3 in this case is CASRDRENEQFF. The sequenced DNA is TGTGCCAGCAGAGATAGGGAGAATGAGCAGTTCTTC.